The T cell receptor (beta chain) under discussion was sequenced for a study of cytomegalovirus exposure and HLA in healthy donors (TCRdb year 2017). Background on the whole study: A later analysis indicated that the 130 or so validation repertoires were generated on the platform also employed for the approximately 700 repertoires of the first cohort. The study aimed to test whether signatures of past pathogen exposure could be identified by cataloging public T cell receptors. Along with the 666-subject first cohort, a separate validation cohort of over 90 different subjects was used. To predict cytomegalovirus infection status, the study combined high-throughput TCR immunosequencing, statistical association of individual TCRs with disease status, and machine learning. Here is what the overall study found, with its caveats: A later analysis found that TCRs clustered in the first cohort also tended to co-occur in the roughly 120 validation repertoires, with roughly 95% of cluster scores above 0. A total of roughly 160 TCR beta chains were listed by the study as associated with cytomegalovirus. A few of the identified cytomegalovirus-associated TCR beta chains were confirmed in vitro to be specific for cytomegalovirus antigens. Most TCR sequences were observed very rarely across donors, whereas some public TCRs were present in many individuals. The classifier was reported to diagnose cytomegalovirus status with high specificity and sensitivity in both the original and validation cohorts. According to the authors, the approach could potentially be generalized to other disease states and immunological phenotypes. All 120 or so repertoires were used to score co-occurrence in the validation cohort in a later analysis, because that analysis had no HLA typing for the cohort.

As concerns this clone: Its antigen remains unidentified. Nothing much larger sits one base from this clone, and base qualities are not available. Other DNA sequences in the sample encode the same CDR3.

Separate from the approximately 670-subject first cohort, the validation cohort of 120 subjects was the group to which the donors belonged. Libraries were constructed by the immunoSEQ multiplex PCR assay. As for the authors' bioinformatics: A statistical classification framework was developed to diagnose cytomegalovirus status using the catalog of TCR beta chain sequences. TCRdb's version of the immuneACCESS table is confined to in-frame rearrangements and falls short of the full clone set. An unresolved V gene accounts for under half of the shortfall where checked; the remainder is of unknown origin. D and trimming come from the DNA, and the V and J calls and clone size come from that table. For this sample there are 140,000 to 150,000 clones; roughly nine tenths appear just once. The top ten hold approximately 0.7% of the sample. The CDR3 holds 14 amino acids from the cysteine to the phenylalanine. The sequence is cut down to CDR3 DNA, 42 bases in frame from base 1. For CDR1 and CDR2, the germline V gene lists SGHDT and YYEEEE. V and J are truncated by 0 bases and 5 bases respectively, leaving an intervening sequence of 8 bases.

The TCR originated in a man aged 18 to 29 in good health and CMV-seronegative. The chain is made from TRBV5-6 and TRBJ2-2; TRBD1 might be the D gene, on 5 matching bases. The sample taken for sequencing was PBMCs. The bases read TGTGCCAGCAGCTTGGTCCAGGGAACCGGGGAGCTGTTTTTT. Its translation is CASSLVQGTGELFF.